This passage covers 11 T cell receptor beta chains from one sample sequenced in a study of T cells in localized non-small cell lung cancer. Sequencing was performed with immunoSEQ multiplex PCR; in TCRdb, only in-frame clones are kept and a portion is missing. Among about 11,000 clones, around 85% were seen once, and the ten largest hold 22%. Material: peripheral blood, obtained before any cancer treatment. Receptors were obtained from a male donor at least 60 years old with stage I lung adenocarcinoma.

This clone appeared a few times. CDR3 in amino acids: CASSPTRNNYEQYF. DNA for the CDR3: TGTGCCAGCAGCCCTACCCGGAATAACTACGAGCAGTACTTC. The genes are TRBV7-2 and TRBJ2-7; D unresolved. The germline V and J ends were trimmed by 5 bases and 3 bases, with 14 bases remaining between them. CDR1 is SGHTA, CDR2 FQGNSA, per germline. The CDR3 spans 14 residues. The entire variable domain, with the rest obtained from reference TRBV7-2 and TRBJ2-7, is as follows: GAGVSQSPSNKVTEKGKDVELRCDPISGHTALYWYRQSLGQGLEFLIYFQGNSAPDKSGLPSDRFSAERTGGSVSTLTIQRTQQEDSAVYLCASSPTRNNYEQYFGPGTRLTVT.

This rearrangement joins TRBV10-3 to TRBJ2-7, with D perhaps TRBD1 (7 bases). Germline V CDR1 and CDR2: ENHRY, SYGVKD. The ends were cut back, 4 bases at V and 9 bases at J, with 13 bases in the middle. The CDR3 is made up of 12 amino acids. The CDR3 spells CAISGGDSRQYF. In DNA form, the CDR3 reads TGTGCCATCAGTGGCGGGGACAGCCGGCAGTACTTC.

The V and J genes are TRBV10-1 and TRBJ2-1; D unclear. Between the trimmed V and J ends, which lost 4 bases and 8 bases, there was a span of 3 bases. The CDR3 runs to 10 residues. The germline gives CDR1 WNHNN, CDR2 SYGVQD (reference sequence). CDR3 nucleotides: TGCGCCAGCAGTGTAGATGAGCAGTTCTTC. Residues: CASSVDEQFF.

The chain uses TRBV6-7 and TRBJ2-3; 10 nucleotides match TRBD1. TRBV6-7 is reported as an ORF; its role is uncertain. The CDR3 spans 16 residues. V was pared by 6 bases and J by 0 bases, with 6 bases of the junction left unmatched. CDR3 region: CASSHRQGASTDTQYF. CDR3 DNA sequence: TGTGCCAGCAGCCACCGACAGGGGGCGAGCACAGATACGCAGTATTTT.

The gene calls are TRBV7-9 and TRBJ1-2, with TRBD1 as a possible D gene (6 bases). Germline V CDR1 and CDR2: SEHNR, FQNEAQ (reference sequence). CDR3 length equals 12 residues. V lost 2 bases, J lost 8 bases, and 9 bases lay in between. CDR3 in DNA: TGTGCCAGCAGCTTACAGGGACACGGCTACACCTTC. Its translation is CASSLQGHGYTF.

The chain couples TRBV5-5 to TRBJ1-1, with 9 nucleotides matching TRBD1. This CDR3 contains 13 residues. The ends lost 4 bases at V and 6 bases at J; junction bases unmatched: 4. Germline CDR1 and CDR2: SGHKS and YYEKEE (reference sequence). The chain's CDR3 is CASSPGQGAEAFF. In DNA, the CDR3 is TGTGCCAGCAGCCCGGGACAGGGCGCTGAAGCTTTCTTT.

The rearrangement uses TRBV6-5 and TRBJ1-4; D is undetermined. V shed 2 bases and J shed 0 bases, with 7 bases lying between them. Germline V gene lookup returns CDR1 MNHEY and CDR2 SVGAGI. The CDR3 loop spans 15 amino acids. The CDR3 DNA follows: TGTGCCAGCAGTTACCGGGCGACAACTAATGAAAAACTGTTTTTT. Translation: CASSYRATTNEKLFF.

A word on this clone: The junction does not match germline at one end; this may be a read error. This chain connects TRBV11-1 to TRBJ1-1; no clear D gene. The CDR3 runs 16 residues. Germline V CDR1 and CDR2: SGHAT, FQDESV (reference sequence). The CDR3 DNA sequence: TGTGCCAGCGGCTTCCTTAGCGGGGATGAGAACACTGAAGCTTTCTTT. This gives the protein CASGFLSGDENTEAFF.

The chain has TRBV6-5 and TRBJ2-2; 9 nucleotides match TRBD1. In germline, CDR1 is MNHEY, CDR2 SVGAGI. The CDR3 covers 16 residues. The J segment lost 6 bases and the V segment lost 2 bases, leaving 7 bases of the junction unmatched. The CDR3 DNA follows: TGTGCCAGCAGTTACCCGCCGGGACAGGGAGCCGGGGAGCTGTTTTTT. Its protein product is CASSYPPGQGAGELFF.

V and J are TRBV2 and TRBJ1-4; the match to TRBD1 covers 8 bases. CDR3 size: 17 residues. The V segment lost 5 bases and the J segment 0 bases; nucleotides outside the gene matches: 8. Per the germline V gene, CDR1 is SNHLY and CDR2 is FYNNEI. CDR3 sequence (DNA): TGTGCCAGCAGTAACAGGGGGTACCCCGCAACTAATGAAAAACTGTTTTTT. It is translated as CASSNRGYPATNEKLFF.

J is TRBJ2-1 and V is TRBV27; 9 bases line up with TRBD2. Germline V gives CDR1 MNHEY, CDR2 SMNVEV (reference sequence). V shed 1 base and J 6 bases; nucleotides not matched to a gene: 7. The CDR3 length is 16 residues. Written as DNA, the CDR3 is TGTGCCAGCAGTTTATTCCCGGCGGGGGGGCTCAATGAGCAGTTCTTC. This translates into CASSLFPAGGLNEQFF.